Following are 8 T cell receptor beta chains from one sample sequenced in a study of T-cell reconstitution after alpha-beta-depleted transplantation in children. Library preparation (for TCRbeta) was performed with unique molecular identifiers. In TCRdb, the PCR reads were re-called with MiXCR into one record per CDR3 protein. The sample consists of about 870,000 distinct CDR3 sequences, approximately 15% of them appearing once. The sample was PBMCs, mostly from graft donor cells, taken 360 days after TCRalphabeta/CD19-depleted stem cell transplant. All receptors come from a male patient between 5 and 17 years old who had a stem cell transplant for acute lymphoblastic leukemia, so the T cells may come from the graft donor.

This rearrangement joins TRBV14 to TRBJ2-1; D is possibly TRBD1 or TRBD2 (6 bases each). Trimming shortened V by 0 bases and J by 2 bases, and 11 bases separated the two germline ends. CDR3 size: 16 residues. Germline V gives CDR1 SGHDN, CDR2 FVKESK. CDR3 region: CASSQEERGAYNEQFF. In DNA form, the CDR3 reads TGTGCCAGCAGCCAAGAGGAGAGGGGGGCCTACAATGAGCAGTTCTTC.

This clonotype was observed many times. The rearrangement joins TRBV4-1 to TRBJ2-2; 7 nucleotides line up with TRBD2. There are 15 residues in the CDR3. V was clipped by 1 base and J by 7 bases; unmatched bases: 6. Germline-derived CDR1 and CDR2 are MGHRA and YSYEKL. CDR3 coding DNA: TGCGCCAGCAGCCAAGGGGGAGGGAACCGCGGGGAGCTGTTTTTT. Amino acid sequence: CASSQGGGNRGELFF.

This chain connects TRBV6-2 or TRBV6-3 to TRBJ1-2; perhaps TRBD1 as D (6 bases). This CDR3 spans 12 amino acids. Germline lookup yields CDR1 MNHEY and CDR2 SVGEGT. The ends were cut back, 5 bases at V and 8 bases at J, with 12 bases in the middle. The CDR3 is CASSRTAGGYTF. The DNA for the CDR3 is TGTGCCAGCAGTAGGACAGCGGGGGGCTACACCTTC.

The chain employs TRBV18 and TRBJ2-3; D not resolved. Trimming cost V 2 bases and J 6 bases, with 9 bases left between them. This CDR3 is built from 13 residues. Germline CDR1 KGHSH, CDR2 LQKENI. CDR3 sequence (DNA): TGTGCCAGCTCACCAGGACCACTCGATACGCAGTATTTT. It specifies CASSPGPLDTQYF.

This clonotype was seen more than once but under ten times. The rearrangement uses TRBV7-3 and TRBJ2-2; D perhaps matches TRBD1 (6 bases). The V end lost 1 base, the J end lost 5 bases, and 11 bases lay between the germline ends. Germline assignment: CDR1 SGHTA and CDR2 FQGTGA. The CDR3 loop spans 15 amino acids. The CDR3, as DNA: TGTGCCAGCAGCTTAAATAGACAGGTTACCGGGGAGCTGTTTTTT. Amino acids: CASSLNRQVTGELFF.

Ten or more counts support this clonotype. The CDR3 here is CASSLGPDNEQFF. The CDR3 coding sequence is TGCGCCAGCAGCTTGGGACCTGACAATGAGCAGTTCTTC. The chain employs TRBV5-1 and TRBJ2-1; D remains ambiguous. This CDR3 comprises 13 residues. Germline V CDR1 and CDR2: SGHRS, YFSETQ. Trimming took off 0 bases at V and 5 bases at J, with 6 bases between the two ends. Together with reference TRBV5-1 and TRBJ2-1, the CDR3 gives the full variable domain: KAGVTQTPRYLIKTRGQQVTLSCSPISGHRSVSWYQQTPGQGLQFLFEYFSETQRNKGNFPGRFSGRQFSNSRSEMNVSTLELGDSALYLCASSLGPDNEQFFGPGTRLTVL.

V and J are TRBV27 and TRBJ1-5; D is unresolved. Looked up from germline, CDR1 is MNHEY and CDR2 is SMNVEV (reference sequence). This CDR3 has 15 residues. Trimming took off 3 bases at V and 0 bases at J, with 9 bases between the two ends. DNA for the CDR3: TGTGCCAGCAGTTTGGCGGTGAATAGCAATCAGCCCCAGCATTTT. Its protein product is CASSLAVNSNQPQHF.

The V call is TRBV29-1, the J call TRBJ2-6, with TRBD1 matching 8 bases. Germline loops: CDR1 SQVTM, CDR2 ANQGSEA. Trimming cost V 1 base and J 0 bases; bases outside gene matches: 2. The CDR3 runs 16 residues. The CDR3 here is CSVEVDRGSGANVLTF. For the CDR3, the DNA is TGCAGCGTTGAAGTAGACAGGGGCTCTGGGGCCAACGTCCTGACTTTC.